This record looks at one T cell receptor (beta chain) sequence and its context. This entry comes from a study of CD8 T cells in Susac syndrome. Deletions cut 1 base from V and 6 bases from J, with 7 bases between. The germline V gene has CDR1 MGHRA and CDR2 YSYEKL. The CDR3 contains 13 residues. Random hexamers were used to reverse transcribe roughly 0.5 to 1 ug of RNA. Via MiXCR, TCRdb re-called the immunoSEQ multiplex PCR reads, giving one row per CDR3 protein. The sample holds more than 65,000 distinct CDR3 sequences, approximately 95% seen once. The receptor comes from a human donor with Susac syndrome. Specimen: CD8+ T cells from PBMCs. V and J are TRBV4-1 and TRBJ1-5; no firm D call. CDR3 nucleotides: TGCGCCAGCAGCCAAGTTATAGGTCAGCCCCAGCATTTT. Translation: CASSQVIGQPQHF.